This T cell receptor beta chain was retrieved from a study of shared clonotypes between healthy human individuals. Germline V gives CDR1 SGHRS, CDR2 YFSETQ. The CDR3 is made up of 19 amino acids. Trimming removed 4 bases from V and 3 bases from J; junction bases left unmatched: 12. Sequencing was performed with immunoSEQ multiplex PCR; in TCRdb, only in-frame clones are kept and a portion is missing. The table lists about 680,000 clones, approximately 90% of them singletons. Naive CD8 populations comprised CD45RO-negative cells positively selected for CCR7, excluding terminally differentiated effector memory CD45RA+ cells.

The source is a man between 25 and 39 years old in good health. Input material: naive CD8+ T cells sorted from blood. This chain links TRBV5-1 with TRBJ2-1, with 14 nucleotides matching TRBD2. Written as DNA, the CDR3 is TGCGCCAGCAGCGAACCTGGGACTAGCGGGAGAACCATCTACAATGAGCAGTTCTTC. Protein: CASSEPGTSGRTIYNEQFF.